Listed below are T cell receptor beta chains from one sample, sequenced in a study of blood T cell repertoires in COVID-19. Repertoires were generated with immunoSEQ multiplex PCR, while TCRdb's copy carries only in-frame clones and drops some. In the table there are about half a million clones, 80% to 90% of which are singletons. Specimen: peripheral blood. These receptors were collected from a human donor in a cohort sampled during active COVID-19. Each CDR3 is given with its conserved first and last residue. The D gene is left open where the match is weak. Expanded clones are given a class, and other clones once, few, many or no size at all.

TRBD2	TRBV9	TRBJ2-3	.	CASSVGLLAGAYGTQYF	TGTGCCAGCAGCGTCGGGCTCCTAGCGGGAGCGTATGGTACGCAGTATTTT
TRBD1	TRBV5-1	TRBJ1-2	.	CASSPQGAANYGYTF	TGCGCCAGCAGCCCACAGGGGGCCGCTAACTATGGCTACACCTTC
.	TRBV28	TRBJ2-2	.	CASTMTGQYTGELFF	TGTGCCAGCACCATGACGGGACAATACACCGGGGAGCTGTTTTTT
TRBD1	TRBV5-8	TRBJ2-7	.	CASSPGTVSYEQYF	TGTGCCAGCAGTCCCGGGACAGTTTCCTACGAGCAGTACTTC
.	TRBV3-1/TRBV3-2	TRBJ2-7	once	CASSQLKGEQYF	TGTGCCAGCAGCCAACTAAAGGGGGAGCAGTACTTC
.	TRBV13	TRBJ2-7	.	CASSSTGRWPQYF	TGTGCCAGCAGTTCTACAGGGAGATGGCCTCAGTACTTC
TRBD2	TRBV6-5	TRBJ2-7	.	CASIPSGPSYEQYF	TGTGCCAGCATCCCTAGCGGGCCTTCCTACGAGCAGTACTTC
.	TRBV11-2	TRBJ2-5	.	CASSLDIVQETQYF	TGTGCCAGCAGCTTAGATATAGTCCAAGAGACCCAGTACTTC
.	TRBV3-1/TRBV3-2	TRBJ2-2	.	CASSQLEGSDGELFF	TGTGCCAGCAGCCAACTGGAGGGGTCGGACGGGGAGCTGTTTTTT
TRBD2	TRBV6-4	TRBJ2-2	.	CASRGLAGAPTGELFF	TGTGCCAGCAGGGGACTAGCGGGAGCCCCCACCGGGGAGCTGTTTTTT
TRBD2	TRBV4-2	TRBJ2-3	.	CASSETSGRGRGFSQYF	TGTGCCAGCAGCGAAACCAGCGGGAGGGGCCGAGGTTTCTCGCAGTATTTT
.	TRBV6-5	TRBJ1-6	.	CASGGMDNSPLHF	TGTGCCAGTGGGGGGATGGATAATTCACCCCTCCACTTT
.	TRBV3-1/TRBV3-2	TRBJ1-3	few	CASSQVGGAGNTIYF	TGTGCCAGCAGCCAAGTGGGGGGAGCTGGAAACACCATATATTTT
.	TRBV6-5	TRBJ1-2	many	CASSSSLGTEYYGYTF	TGTGCCAGCAGTTCGTCCCTTGGGACTGAATACTATGGCTACACCTTC
TRBD1	TRBV27	TRBJ2-7	.	CASSPWTGTYEQYF	TGTGCCAGCAGTCCCTGGACAGGGACCTACGAGCAGTACTTC
TRBD1	TRBV6-5	TRBJ1-2	.	CASRTGSYTF	TGTGCCAGCAGGACAGGGAGCTACACCTTC
TRBD2	TRBV3-1/TRBV3-2	TRBJ2-1	.	CASRPNSGRGYNEQFF	TGTGCCAGCAGGCCCAATAGCGGGAGAGGGTACAATGAGCAGTTCTTC
.	TRBV2	TRBJ1-3	.	CASSDRGGSRNTIYF	TGTGCCAGCAGTGATCGAGGTGGTAGTCGAAACACCATATATTTT
.	TRBV19	TRBJ1-4	.	CASSGLQGIGEKLFF	TGTGCCAGTAGTGGATTACAGGGCATCGGCGAAAAACTGTTTTTT
TRBD1	TRBV24-1	TRBJ1-5	.	CATSEGGQGIQPQHF	TGTGCCACCAGTGAGGGGGGACAGGGAATACAGCCCCAGCATTTT
TRBD2	TRBV7-2	TRBJ2-7	.	CASSSQRGVAYEQYF	TGTGCCAGCAGCTCCCAGCGGGGGGTGGCCTACGAGCAGTACTTC
.	TRBV27	TRBJ2-7	.	CASSFNSAAASEQYF	TGTGCCAGCAGTTTTAATTCGGCGGCCGCCTCCGAGCAGTACTTC
.	TRBV7-3	TRBJ1-1	few	CASSPGGVAGAFF	TGTGCCAGCAGCCCGGGGGGAGTTGCCGGGGCTTTCTTT
TRBD1	TRBV7-9	TRBJ2-1	.	CASSTYLRGNNEQFF	TGTGCCAGCAGCACCTACCTCAGGGGGAACAATGAGCAGTTCTTC
TRBD1	TRBV24-1	TRBJ2-7	once	CATMGGQGQGVDEQYF	TGTGCCACCATGGGTGGTCAAGGGCAGGGGGTCGACGAGCAGTACTTC
TRBD1	TRBV5-6	TRBJ2-7	.	CASSLGGKAYEQYF	TGTGCCAGCAGCTTAGGGGGCAAGGCCTACGAGCAGTACTTC
.	TRBV14	TRBJ2-2	.	CASSQDLSARRTGELFF	TGTGCCAGCAGCCAAGACTTGAGCGCCCGGCGGACCGGGGAGCTGTTTTTT
.	TRBV6-6	TRBJ1-6	.	CASSYAVSYNSPLHF	TGTGCCAGCAGTTACGCAGTCTCCTATAATTCACCCCTCCACTTT
.	TRBV11-1	TRBJ1-1	.	CASSTQGNTEAFF	TGTGCCAGCAGCACACAGGGCAACACTGAAGCTTTCTTT
TRBD1	TRBV19	TRBJ1-2	.	CASSMLRTGENYGYTF	TGTGCCAGTAGTATGCTGCGGACAGGTGAGAACTATGGCTACACCTTC
.	TRBV15	TRBJ1-2	.	CATSRDSGGINYGYTF	TGTGCCACCAGCAGAGATTCGGGGGGGATTAACTATGGCTACACCTTC